Shown below are 28 T cell receptor beta chains from a single sample sequenced in a study of T and B cells in COVID-19 patients (dated by TCRdb to the early 2020s). The listed sequencing device is Illumina MiSeq. Multiplex PCR with BIOMED2 TRB-A/B primer pools was used to amplify the TRB rearrangements. The public reads were run again by TCRdb, first through fastp at Q25 and then through MiXCR, and only productive beta chains were kept. When rows share a CDR3 protein, they turn into one entry using the most common DNA and genes. In all, the sample holds roughly 21,000 distinct CDR3 sequences, and 25% to 35% of those were seen once. The ten largest clonotypes hold roughly 2.1% of the sample. TRB repertoires were amplified using roughly 230-550 ng of genomic DNA isolated from blood. Material for sequencing was blood. The origin of the receptors is a human donor who had recovered from COVID-19.

This clonotype has just a few counts. The CDR3 loop is CASSVGTSGVGETQYF. DNA of the CDR3: TGTGCCAGCAGCGTTGGGACTAGCGGGGTCGGGGAGACCCAGTACTTC. V and J are TRBV5-6 and TRBJ2-5, with 13 bases identical to TRBD2. This CDR3 region has 16 residues. Germline CDR1 is SGHDT and CDR2 is YYEEEE. The ends lost 4 bases at V and 5 bases at J; junction bases unmatched: 8. The whole variable domain, filled in from reference TRBV5-6 and TRBJ2-5, reads DAGVTQSPTHLIKTRGQQVTLRCSPKSGHDTVSWYQQALGQGPQFIFQYYEEEERQRGNFPDRFSGHQFPNYSSELNVNALLLGDSALYLCASSVGTSGVGETQYFGPGTRLLVL.

The chain joins TRBV6-1 to TRBJ2-3; 7 nucleotides match TRBD1. V was pared by 2 bases and J by 0 bases, with 5 bases of the junction left unmatched. Germline V gene lookup returns CDR1 MNHNS and CDR2 SASEGT. This CDR3 region has 16 residues. The CDR3 sequence is CASSEMKGASTDTQYF. CDR3 nucleotide sequence: TGTGCCAGCAGTGAAATGAAGGGGGCTAGCACAGATACGCAGTATTTT.

The J gene is TRBJ2-7, the V gene TRBV11-3; D possibly corresponds to TRBD2 (6 bases). Germline V gives CDR1 SGHNT, CDR2 YENEEA. The CDR3 spans 17 residues. V lost 5 bases, J lost 2 bases, and 22 bases lay in between. The CDR3 region has the DNA TGTGCCAGCAGCCCTGCTCTCGGGCGGGATCCGACCTACGAGCAGTACTTC. The encoded protein is CASSPALGRDPTYEQYF.

V gene TRBV7-9 combines with J gene TRBJ1-2, with D perhaps TRBD1 (5 bases). The CDR3 contains 14 residues. The germline V gene has CDR1 SEHNR and CDR2 FQNEAQ (reference sequence). Trimming pared 4 bases from V and 4 bases from J, leaving 13 bases between. As DNA, the CDR3 is TGTGCCAGCAGCTACAGCCGACAGACCTATGGCTACACCTTC. It translates to CASSYSRQTYGYTF.

The chain uses TRBV30 and TRBJ2-5; 8 nucleotides agree with TRBD2. Trimming at V came to 1 base and at J to 1 base, leaving 5 bases not matched to a gene. Germline V gene data show CDR1 as GTSNPN and CDR2 as SVGIG (reference sequence). This CDR3 region has 15 residues. CDR3 residues: CAWSEASGFQETQYF. The CDR3 DNA sequence: TGTGCCTGGAGTGAAGCTAGCGGGTTCCAAGAGACCCAGTACTTC.

This clonotype was recorded many times. The V call is TRBV6-5, the J call TRBJ2-7; 7 bases match TRBD1. CDR3 length: 15 amino acids. J gave up 3 bases and V 6 bases, and 11 bases lay outside the gene matches. Germline-derived CDR1 and CDR2 are MNHEY and SVGAGI. The CDR3: CASSNPDRPRYEQYF. Written as DNA, the CDR3 is TGTGCCAGCAGCAACCCGGACAGGCCACGCTACGAGCAGTACTTC.

Within the sample, this clonotype is medium-sized (0.01 to 0.1%). The chain uses TRBV27 and TRBJ2-3, with 7 bases identical to TRBD2. Germline CDR1 and CDR2: MNHEY and SMNVEV (reference sequence). The CDR3 has 14 residues. V lost 3 bases, J lost 4 bases, and 4 bases stayed unmatched. CDR3 in DNA: TGTGCCAGCAGTTTGGGGCTAGCGGCAGATACGCAGTATTTT. It is translated as CASSLGLAADTQYF.

The V call is TRBV6-5, the J call TRBJ1-3, with a possible D match to TRBD1 (5 bases). Trimming took 2 bases from V and 4 from J, leaving 15 bases between them. In germline, CDR1 is MNHEY, CDR2 SVGAGI. This CDR3 comprises 16 residues. The CDR3 DNA follows: TGTGCCAGCAGTTACACAGGAACTCGGGAAGGAAACACCATATATTTT. Amino acids: CASSYTGTREGNTIYF.

V is TRBV28 and J is TRBJ2-7; 7 bases map to TRBD1. Germline V gene sequence: CDR1 MDHEN, CDR2 SYDVKM. The CDR3 extends over 14 amino acids. After removal of 6 bases from V and 7 bases from J, the junction contained 12 bases not matched to a gene. The CDR3 nucleotides are TGTGCCAGCAGGAAGACAGGGCTAATCAGAGAGCAGTACTTC. The encoded protein is CASRKTGLIREQYF. Full variable domain (missing parts from reference TRBV28 and TRBJ2-7): DVKVTQSSRYLVKRTGEKVFLECVQDMDHENMFWYRQDPGLGLRLIYFSYDVKMKEKGDIPEGYSVSREKKERFSLILESASTNQTSMYLCASRKTGLIREQYFGPGTRLTVT.

In this sample, this clonotype turned up many times. CDR3 DNA sequence: TGTGCCAGCAGTGTGCAGACGACTAGCGGGGGGAGCACAGATACGCAGTATTTT. As protein: CASSVQTTSGGSTDTQYF. This chain joins TRBV6-1 and TRBJ2-3, with 13 bases lining up with TRBD2. Germline values: CDR1 MNHNS, CDR2 SASEGT. After removal of 4 bases from V and 0 bases from J, the junction contained 7 bases not matched to a gene. This CDR3 contains 18 residues.

The CDR3 nucleotides read TGTGCCAGCAGTGATACTAGCGGGGGCCCGAACACCGGGGAGCTGTTTTTT. This gives the protein CASSDTSGGPNTGELFF. The chain employs TRBV27 and TRBJ2-2, with 11 nucleotides matching TRBD2. Unmatched junction bases numbered 5, after V lost 5 bases and J lost 0 bases. The CDR3 extends over 17 amino acids. The germline V gene encodes CDR1 MNHEY and CDR2 SMNVEV (reference sequence).

The CDR3, as DNA: TGCGCCAGCAGCCTGGGCCCAGGGGAGGAGACCCAGTACTTC. Its protein product is CASSLGPGEETQYF. The rearrangement joins TRBV5-1 to TRBJ2-5; tentative D call: TRBD1 (6 bases). This CDR3 has 14 amino acids. From germline, CDR1 is SGHRS and CDR2 YFSETQ. Trimming removed 4 bases at V and 5 bases at J, with 15 bases between.

The genes are TRBV6-4 and TRBJ1-5; D is unresolved. CDR1 and CDR2 from the germline V gene are MRHNA and SNTAGT. The CDR3 spans 14 residues. Trimming took 2 bases from V and 4 from J, leaving 9 bases between them. Written as DNA, the CDR3 is TGTGCCAGCAGTGACGTACAGCCTAATCAGCCCCAGCATTTT. Residues: CASSDVQPNQPQHF.

This clonotype was recorded once. The chain recombines TRBV19 with TRBJ1-4; 7 nucleotides agree with TRBD1. CDR3 size: 14 residues. The ends lost 10 bases at V and 8 bases at J; junction bases unmatched: 13. CDR1 is LNHDA, CDR2 SQIVND, per germline (reference sequence). The CDR3 loop is CATSPSGTDEKLFF. In DNA form, the CDR3 reads TGTGCCACCAGCCCCTCCGGGACAGACGAAAAACTGTTTTTT. The variable domain in full, completed from reference TRBV19 and TRBJ1-4, reads DGGITQSPKYLFRKEGQNVTLSCEQNLNHDAMYWYRQDPGQGLRLIYYSQIVNDFQKGDIAEGYSVSREKKESFPLTVTSAQKNPTAFYLCATSPSGTDEKLFFGSGTQLSVL.

The chain combines TRBV30 with TRBJ2-7; D is unresolved. The CDR3 is 12 residues long. From germline, CDR1 is GTSNPN and CDR2 SVGIG (reference sequence). Trimming took off 3 bases at V and 2 bases at J, with 8 bases between the two ends. CDR3 bases: TGTGCCTGGAGGGGTGATACCTACGAGCAGTACTTC. Translated, it gives CAWRGDTYEQYF.

Ten or more counts support this clonotype. The chain joins TRBV19 to TRBJ1-6; D gene unclear. Germline CDR1 LNHDA, CDR2 SQIVND (reference sequence). CDR3 length: 13 amino acids. Trimming removed 5 bases at V and 8 bases at J, with 10 bases between. CDR3 loop: CASSGEGYSPLHF. The CDR3 bases are TGTGCCAGTAGTGGGGAGGGATATTCACCCCTCCACTTT.

This clonotype is categorized as medium-sized. V and J are TRBV19 and TRBJ2-7; D possibly matches TRBD1 or TRBD2 (5 bases each). This CDR3 has 13 amino acids. The germline gives CDR1 LNHDA, CDR2 SQIVND (reference sequence). Trimming removed 5 bases from V and 2 bases from J, with 10 bases in between. This CDR3 is CASSVQGAYEQYF. CDR3 coding DNA: TGTGCCAGTAGTGTGCAGGGAGCCTACGAGCAGTACTTC.

The chain uses TRBV19 and TRBJ2-1, with 10 bases matching TRBD2. Trimming cost V 7 bases and J 1 base; bases outside gene matches: 13. The germline V gene encodes CDR1 LNHDA and CDR2 SQIVND (reference sequence). This CDR3 is 18 amino acids long. The CDR3 reads CASTGTVAGGSSYNEQFF. CDR3 in DNA: TGTGCCAGTACCGGGACTGTAGCGGGGGGTTCTTCCTACAATGAGCAGTTCTTC.

This clonotype came up a few times. V usage is TRBV5-4 and J usage is TRBJ2-7, with D unclear. V was trimmed by 1 base and J by 2 bases, leaving 10 bases between them. The CDR3 extends over 14 amino acids. Per the germline V gene, CDR1 is SGHNT and CDR2 is YYREEE (reference sequence). The CDR3: CASSLMTSAYEQYF. CDR3 DNA sequence: TGTGCCAGCAGCTTGATGACGTCAGCCTACGAGCAGTACTTC.

This chain joins TRBV11-3 and TRBJ2-7; tentative D call: TRBD2 (5 bases). V lost 1 base and J lost 4, with 17 bases in between. The CDR3 covers 16 residues. Germline CDR1 is SGHNT and CDR2 is YENEEA. DNA for the CDR3: TGTGCCAGCAGCTTAGCTTCGGTGTGGAGAGGGTACGAGCAGTACTTC. Translated: CASSLASVWRGYEQYF.

This clonotype was recorded many times. The rearrangement joins TRBV5-4 to TRBJ2-3; D remains unclear. CDR3 length equals 16 residues. The germline V and J ends were trimmed by 4 bases and 3 bases, with 18 bases remaining between them. The germline V gene has CDR1 SGHNT and CDR2 YYREEE (reference sequence). The CDR3: CASSTFPGSSTDTQYF. In DNA, the CDR3 is TGTGCCAGCAGCACATTCCCCGGGTCCAGTACAGATACGCAGTATTTT. Filled out from reference TRBV5-4 and TRBJ2-3, the complete variable domain reads ETGVTQSPTHLIKTRGQQVTLRCSSQSGHNTVSWYQQALGQGPQFIFQYYREEENGRGNFPPRFSGLQFPNYSSELNVNALELDDSALYLCASSTFPGSSTDTQYFGPGTRLTVL.

The rearrangement joins TRBV28 to TRBJ2-7, with 7 nucleotides matching TRBD2. Germline V gene data show CDR1 as MDHEN and CDR2 as SYDVKM. Trimming took 2 bases from V and 3 from J; bases not matched to a gene: 10. The CDR3 is made up of 16 amino acids. The CDR3, as DNA: TGTGCCAGCAGTTTAGGGAGGGCTGCTCCCATCTACGAGCAGTACTTC. Encoded protein: CASSLGRAAPIYEQYF.

In this sample, this clonotype is medium-sized. The chain is built from TRBV19 and TRBJ2-1; D is perhaps TRBD1 or TRBD2 (6 bases each). Per the germline V gene, CDR1 is LNHDA and CDR2 is SQIVND (reference sequence). CDR3 length: 14 amino acids. V shed 6 bases and J shed 3 bases, with 12 bases lying between them. CDR3 loop: CASSAGQLYNEQFF. Here the CDR3 DNA reads TGTGCCAGTAGCGCGGGACAACTCTACAATGAGCAGTTCTTC.

This clonotype was seen a handful of times. The rearrangement joins TRBV5-6 to TRBJ1-4; 7 bases line up with TRBD1. J lost 7 bases, V lost 6 bases, and 24 bases had no gene match. The CDR3 is made up of 19 amino acids. Germline V gene lookup returns CDR1 SGHDT and CDR2 YYEEEE. The chain's CDR3 is CASTPSGGRGGKGSEKLFF. The CDR3 DNA follows: TGTGCCAGCACACCATCAGGGGGGCGCGGCGGCAAGGGGAGTGAAAAACTGTTTTTT.

This clonotype occurred many times. The CDR3 region has the DNA TGTGCCAGCAGTTTATCGAGGGTACGGAGCTCCTATAATTCACCCCTCCACTTT. Protein sequence: CASSLSRVRSSYNSPLHF. V usage is TRBV27 and J usage is TRBJ1-6; D remains ambiguous. This CDR3 spans 18 amino acids. Germline V gene lookup returns CDR1 MNHEY and CDR2 SMNVEV (reference sequence). V lost 0 bases to trimming and J lost 0 bases, with 12 bases between them.

The rearrangement joins TRBV11-1 to TRBJ2-4; 9 nucleotides match TRBD1. After removal of 5 bases from V and 6 bases from J, the junction contained 8 bases not matched to a gene. This CDR3 contains 15 residues. From germline, CDR1 is SGHAT and CDR2 FQDESV (reference sequence). CDR3 region: CASSPGTGTGNIQYF. For the CDR3, the DNA is TGTGCCAGCAGCCCGGGGACAGGGACTGGAAACATTCAGTACTTC.

This clonotype is deemed medium-sized. The V gene is TRBV11-3, the J gene TRBJ2-2; 8 bases are shared with TRBD2. The V gene's germline CDR1 is SGHNT and CDR2 YENEEA. The CDR3 totals 15 residues. Trimming took 5 bases from V and 7 from J; bases not matched to a gene: 9. CDR3 sequence: CASSPGVAGIGELFF. The CDR3 DNA follows: TGTGCCAGCAGCCCCGGAGTAGCGGGGATCGGGGAGCTGTTTTTT.

J is TRBJ2-5 and V is TRBV7-2; 11 nucleotides agree with TRBD1. The CDR3 contains 15 residues. V lost 5 bases, J lost 3 bases, and 5 bases stayed unmatched. Germline lookup yields CDR1 SGHTA and CDR2 FQGNSA. The chain's CDR3 is CASSVGQGAKETQYF. DNA of the CDR3: TGTGCCAGCAGCGTCGGACAGGGGGCAAAAGAGACCCAGTACTTC.